These 10 T cell receptor beta chains were all obtained from the same sample, sequenced in a study of OX40 agonist ivuxolimab in advanced cancers. Assay: immunoSEQ multiplex PCR; the TCRdb copy retains only in-frame clones and omits some. The table shows about 37,000 clones, with approximately 90% occurring only once. The source material was CD4+ or CD8+ T cells sorted from blood, sampled in a trial of the OX40 agonist ivuxolimab. These receptors all come from an adult with an advanced solid tumor such as melanoma, head and neck, liver or kidney cancer.

The DNA of the CDR3 is TGTGCCAGCAGTACCCGGACAGGGGGAGGAAACACCATATATTTT. This gives the protein CASSTRTGGGNTIYF. The chain is built from TRBV6-5 and TRBJ1-3; 10 bases match TRBD1. Germline trimming cut 5 bases from V and 4 bases from J; bases unmatched to any gene: 5. The germline CDR1 and CDR2 sequences are MNHEY and SVGAGI. The CDR3 sequence is 15 residues long.

The chain has TRBV6-6 and TRBJ1-2; 7 nucleotides align to TRBD1. This CDR3 is 14 amino acids long. The V gene end was trimmed by 6 bases and the J gene end by 7 bases; junction bases not matched to a gene: 11. Germline CDR1 reads MNHNY; CDR2 reads SVGAGI (reference sequence). CDR3 loop: CASSPWTGGGGYTF. The DNA for the CDR3 is TGTGCCAGCAGCCCTTGGACAGGAGGTGGTGGCTACACCTTC.

The chain is built from TRBV9 and TRBJ1-5, with a tentative D call TRBD1 (5 bases). Looked up from germline, CDR1 is SGDLS and CDR2 is YYNGEE. The CDR3 is made up of 13 amino acids. V dropped 5 bases and J dropped 4 bases, with 10 bases sitting between them. CDR3 in amino acids: CASSEGINQPQHF. Written as DNA, the CDR3 is TGTGCCAGCAGTGAGGGGATAAATCAGCCCCAGCATTTT.

The chain is built from TRBV14 and TRBJ1-2; possible D gene TRBD1, 6 bases. The germline V gene encodes CDR1 SGHDN and CDR2 FVKESK. V was shortened by 4 bases and J by 6 bases, with 15 bases between the two germline ends. The CDR3 runs to 14 residues. The CDR3 DNA follows: TGTGCCAGCAGCCTTTCCGGGGGGCAGAATGGCTACACCTTC. Protein: CASSLSGGQNGYTF.

V is TRBV6-5 and J is TRBJ1-1; no reliable D call. The CDR3 is 12 residues long. With 0 bases removed from V and 11 bases from J, the gap between germline ends came to 10 bases. Germline V gene sequence: CDR1 MNHEY, CDR2 SVGAGI. CDR3 DNA: TGTGCCAGCAGTTACTCGAACCGGTGGGCTTTCTTT. Its protein product is CASSYSNRWAFF.

The rearrangement uses TRBV7-3 and TRBJ2-7; 12 bases are a match to TRBD2. Germline values: CDR1 SGHTA, CDR2 FQGTGA. V shed 5 bases, J shed 4 bases, and the junction held 12 bases outside the gene matches. The CDR3 runs 17 residues. CDR3 sequence (DNA): TGTGCCAGCAGCGGGCGGACTAGCGGGGTTTTTTCATACGAGCAGTACTTC. Protein: CASSGRTSGVFSYEQYF.

The rearrangement joins TRBV28 to TRBJ2-7; TRBD1 aligns across 11 bases. The CDR3 has 15 residues. The ends lost 5 bases at V and 6 bases at J; junction bases unmatched: 9. CDR1 is MDHEN and CDR2 is SYDVKM in the germline V gene. DNA of the CDR3: TGTGCCAGCAGTCTCAGTGGGACAGGGGGTCTCGAGCAGTACTTC. This translates into CASSLSGTGGLEQYF.

The gene calls are TRBV2 and TRBJ2-3; D remains ambiguous. Per germline, CDR1 SNHLY and CDR2 FYNNEI. This CDR3 has 11 residues. The V end lost 1 base, the J end lost 5 bases, and 1 base lay between the germline ends. CDR3 DNA sequence: TGTGCCAGCAGTGAAGGAGATACGCAGTATTTT. It encodes CASSEGDTQYF.

The rearrangement links TRBV28 to TRBJ2-5, with unresolved D. The germline CDR1 and CDR2 sequences are MDHEN and SYDVKM. The CDR3 consists of 12 residues. V was shortened by 4 bases and J by 6 bases, with 9 bases between the two germline ends. CDR3 protein: CASSSPDQTQYF. DNA of the CDR3: TGTGCCAGCAGTTCTCCCGACCAGACCCAGTACTTC.

The table lists this clone with a few counts. Germline is not matched at one junction end, which may reflect a read error. The chain carries TRBV15 and TRBJ2-7; 8 positions agree with TRBD2. CDR1 is LNHNV, CDR2 YYDKDF, per germline (reference sequence). The CDR3 spans 14 residues. The CDR3 is CATSRDRSGGLFSF. CDR3 DNA: TGTGCCACCAGCAGAGATAGAAGCGGGGGCCTCTTTAGCTTC.